These T cell receptor beta chains were read from a single sample in a study of CD8+ T cells in alopecia areata. Repertoires were generated with immunoSEQ multiplex PCR, while TCRdb's copy carries only in-frame clones and drops some. Here the sample spans about 210,000 clones, 50% to 60% being singletons. Sequencing was performed on CD4+ T cells sorted from blood, taken at week 4, from a patient treated with tofacitinib. These receptors were collected from a human donor with alopecia areata. Each CDR3 is given with its conserved first and last residue. A D gene is named only where the DNA matches it firmly. Size values are once, few and many counts, or a class for expanded clones, and some rows have none.

v_call	j_call	d_call	clone_size	cdr3_nt	cdr3_aa
TRBV4-2	TRBJ2-1	.	.	TGTGCCAGCAGCCAAGATCTATCTAGCTCCTACAATGAGCAGTTCTTC	CASSQDLSSSYNEQFF
TRBV4-3	TRBJ2-6	.	few	TGCGCCAGCAGCCAAACAGGGTACGGGGCCAACGTCCTGACTTTC	CASSQTGYGANVLTF
TRBV29-1	TRBJ2-1	TRBD2	.	TGCAGCGTGGGGGGGACTAGAGGTAATGAGCAGTTCTTC	CSVGGTRGNEQFF
TRBV10-3	TRBJ2-1	.	few	TGTGCCATCAGTGAGTCTGGGGATACCTACAATGAGCAGTTCTTC	CAISESGDTYNEQFF
TRBV27	TRBJ1-5	TRBD1	.	TGTGCCAGCAGTGCCGACAGGGACCAGCCCCAGCATTTT	CASSADRDQPQHF
TRBV5-6	TRBJ2-3	TRBD2	once	TGTGCCAGCAGCCGTTTCAGCGGGGTCACAGATACGCAGTATTTT	CASSRFSGVTDTQYF
TRBV4-3	TRBJ2-1	TRBD2	few	TGCGCCAGCAGCCAAGGGACTAGCGGGACTAATGAGCAGTTCTTC	CASSQGTSGTNEQFF
TRBV29-1	TRBJ1-2	TRBD1	.	TGCAGCGTTGCTACCCCGGGGAACAGGGGCGGCTACACCTTC	CSVATPGNRGGYTF
TRBV19	TRBJ2-7	.	few	TGTGCCAGTAGTATAGACAAGGGTCTTTTGGTCAACGAGCAGTACTTC	CASSIDKGLLVNEQYF
TRBV30	TRBJ2-1	TRBD2	.	TGTGCCTGGGAACCTGGGAAAAGCGGGGGCTACAATGAGCAGTTCTTC	CAWEPGKSGGYNEQFF
TRBV4-3	TRBJ2-4	TRBD1	.	TGCGCCAGCAGCCAGGACAGGAACATTCAGTACTTC	CASSQDRNIQYF
TRBV30	TRBJ1-2	TRBD1	once	TGTGCCTCTCCAGGACAGGCTTATGGCTACACCTTC	CASPGQAYGYTF
TRBV9	TRBJ2-3	.	once	TGTGCCAGCAGCGGCGGGGGCTCCCAGTATTTT	CASSGGGSQYF
TRBV18	TRBJ2-1	TRBD1	few	TGTGCCAGCGCTGGGACAGCGCAGCAGTTCTTC	CASAGTAQQFF